These T cell receptor beta chains were read from a single sample in a study of cytomegalovirus exposure and HLA in healthy donors. The protocol was immunoSEQ multiplex PCR, while the TCRdb copy is restricted to in-frame clones and leaves out a portion. Among some 310,000 clones listed, approximately 86% were seen once. The sample comprised PBMCs. Receptors were obtained from a man aged 25-45 years in good health and CMV-seronegative. Both conserved end residues are part of each CDR3. Fields, in order: D gene, V gene, clone size, J gene, CDR3 DNA, CDR3 protein. The D gene is left open where the match is weak. Clone size is stated in some rows and not others, as once, few, many or a class when expanded.

D: TRBD1
V: TRBV11-3
size: -
J: TRBJ1-1
DNA: TGTGCCAGCAGCCCAACTGGACAGGCTGAAGCTTTCTTT
CDR3: CASSPTGQAEAFF

D: -
V: TRBV6-5
size: -
J: TRBJ1-2
DNA: TGTGCCAGCAGTTACAGAACAGAGAACTATGGCTACACCTTC
CDR3: CASSYRTENYGYTF

D: TRBD1
V: TRBV6-1
size: -
J: TRBJ1-1
DNA: TGTGCCAGCGAACCCGACAGGGGCACTGAAGCTTTCTTT
CDR3: CASEPDRGTEAFF

D: TRBD2
V: TRBV30
size: once
J: TRBJ2-5
DNA: TGTGCCTGGAGGTCCGTGGTGACTAGCGGACAAGAGACCCAGTACTTC
CDR3: CAWRSVVTSGQETQYF

D: TRBD1
V: TRBV4-3
size: -
J: TRBJ2-7
DNA: TGCGCCAGCAGCCAAGATAGGCAGGGGGCGAACGAGCAGTACTTC
CDR3: CASSQDRQGANEQYF

D: -
V: TRBV15
size: -
J: TRBJ1-4
DNA: TGTGCCACCAGCCCAAGAGGTGACGGGATGGAGGATGAAAAACTGTTTTTT
CDR3: CATSPRGDGMEDEKLFF

D: -
V: TRBV6-1
size: -
J: TRBJ1-1
DNA: TGTGCCAGCAGTAGTCACTCCGGGGGGGGCACTGAAGCTTTCTTT
CDR3: CASSSHSGGGTEAFF

D: TRBD1
V: TRBV29-1
size: -
J: TRBJ1-1
DNA: TGCAGCGCCACGGACAGGTTTTACACTGAAGCTTTCTTT
CDR3: CSATDRFYTEAFF

D: TRBD1
V: TRBV7-2
size: -
J: TRBJ2-2
DNA: TGTGCCAGCAGCCCCAGGGGGAGCTCGAACACCGGGGAGCTGTTTTTT
CDR3: CASSPRGSSNTGELFF

D: TRBD2
V: TRBV5-1
size: -
J: TRBJ2-5
DNA: TGCGCCAGCAGCTTGGTGGGCGGGGGGGCCGACCAAGAGACCCAGTACTTC
CDR3: CASSLVGGGADQETQYF